Included here is one T cell receptor beta chain sequence, with context. The data belong to a study of cytomegalovirus exposure and HLA in healthy donors. Whole-study context: Earlier, roughly 120 million unique TCR beta sequences were recovered from 170 million or so T cells by an analysis.

A multiplex PCR was run with 60 Vbeta primers and 13 Jbeta primers. Repertoires were generated with immunoSEQ multiplex PCR, while TCRdb's copy carries only in-frame clones and drops some. The table lists about 120,000 clones, around 84% of them singletons, with 3% to 4% in the top ten. Germline trimming cut 2 bases from V and 5 bases from J; bases unmatched to any gene: 9. The germline V gene has CDR1 SGHNT and CDR2 YYREEE (reference sequence). The CDR3 is made up of 17 amino acids. The TCR was taken from a woman in her 30s in good health and CMV-seropositive. The material sequenced was PBMCs. The rearrangement uses TRBV5-4 and TRBJ2-3, with 12 bases fitting TRBD2. Here the CDR3 DNA reads TGTGCCAGCAGCTTAGATCTAGCGGGGGGGCGCAGAGATACGCAGTATTTT. Amino acid sequence: CASSLDLAGGRRDTQYF.